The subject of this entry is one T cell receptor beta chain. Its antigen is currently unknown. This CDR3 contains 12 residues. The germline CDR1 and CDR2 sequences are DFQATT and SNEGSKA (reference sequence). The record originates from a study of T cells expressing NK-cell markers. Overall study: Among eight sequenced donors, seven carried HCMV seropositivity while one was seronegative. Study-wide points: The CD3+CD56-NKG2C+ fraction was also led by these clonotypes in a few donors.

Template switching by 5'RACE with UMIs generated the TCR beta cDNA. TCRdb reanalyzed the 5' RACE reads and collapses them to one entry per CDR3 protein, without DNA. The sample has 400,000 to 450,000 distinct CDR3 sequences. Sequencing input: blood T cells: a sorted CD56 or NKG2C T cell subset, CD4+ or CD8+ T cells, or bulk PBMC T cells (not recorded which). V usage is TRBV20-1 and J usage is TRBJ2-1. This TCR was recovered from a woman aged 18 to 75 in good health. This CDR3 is CSARGPSNEQFF.